Listed below are T cell receptor beta chains from one sample, sequenced in a study of long-term antiretroviral therapy in people with HIV. Clones were read by immunoSEQ multiplex PCR, and TCRdb kept only the in-frame ones, dropping some. The sample records 5,700 or so clones, roughly 78% being singletons. The sample in question was unsorted PBMCs, obtained 1.8 years before starting antiretroviral therapy. The receptor set was obtained from a man in his forties or fifties with HIV. Each CDR3 is given with its conserved first and last residue.

j_call v_call cdr3_aa
TRBJ2-1 TRBV7-3 CASSSTGPGTSGYNEQFF
TRBJ2-3 TRBV28 CASRNSATDTQYF
TRBJ2-1 TRBV28 CASRSSAYNEQFF
TRBJ1-2 TRBV10-3 CATPVRNSTGYTF
TRBJ2-1 TRBV19 CASRVRGNEQFF
TRBJ2-3 TRBV7-8 CASSLEEGTDTQYF
TRBJ2-1 TRBV7-9 CASSLGEVAQFF
TRBJ2-5 TRBV5-1 CASSSTGGQETQYF
TRBJ1-4 TRBV7-9 CASSRPPGQDEKLFF
TRBJ1-2 TRBV30 CAWGTRGYGYTF
TRBJ1-5 TRBV18 CASSPQTTNQPQHF
TRBJ2-1 TRBV28 CASGRGYYNEQFF
TRBJ2-1 TRBV7-9 CASSLARGLAGLEQFF
TRBJ2-5 TRBV6-6 CASSYSQPGQTQYF
TRBJ1-1 TRBV19 CASSIRGDTEAFF
TRBJ1-1 TRBV18 CASSLQGTNTEAFF
TRBJ2-2 TRBV14 CASSRQTVRAGELFF
TRBJ2-5 TRBV18 CASSAGLAGVETQYF
TRBJ1-4 TRBV5-6 CASSSRTGGAELFF
TRBJ1-5 TRBV5-4 CASSADRGSNQPQHF
TRBJ2-7 TRBV30 CAWRDSPGHPGEQYF
TRBJ2-2 TRBV18 CASSSGPNTGELFF
TRBJ2-3 TRBV9 CASSADYLTDTQYF
TRBJ2-2 TRBV10-3 CAINQGLAGGTGELFF
TRBJ2-3 TRBV4-3 CASSQDRAGEGGTQYF
TRBJ2-7 TRBV2 CASLAGGGYEQYF
TRBJ1-2 TRBV9 CASSAGQGLINYGYTF
TRBJ1-2 TRBV18 CASSLLGHINYGYTF
TRBJ1-1 TRBV11-2 CASSLGQGNTEAFF
TRBJ2-3 TRBV5-4 CASSSGLANTDTQYF
TRBJ1-2 TRBV4-1 CASSQGAQGGYGYTF
TRBJ2-7 TRBV19 CASSVGQGQQYF
TRBJ1-1 TRBV30 CAWSVLTGNTEAFF
TRBJ2-5 TRBV5-5 CASSSGTSGQVTQYF
TRBJ2-2 TRBV10-3 CAMRWGNTGELFF
TRBJ2-1 TRBV7-2 CASSWGARGTAGTQFF
TRBJ1-5 TRBV5-6 CASSLGRGSVQPQHF
TRBJ2-7 TRBV6-1 CASSELAGESYEQYF
TRBJ2-2 TRBV19 CASSISGGGELFF
TRBJ2-7 TRBV13 CASSDRGYEQYF
TRBJ2-7 TRBV7-9 CASSLELSYEQYF
TRBJ1-2 TRBV18 CASSPPGQAEEGYTF
TRBJ2-3 TRBV15 CATSKLGTDTQYF
TRBJ1-2 TRBV30 CAHARALRDYGYTF
TRBJ2-7 TRBV28 CASSHRDSHSYEQYF
TRBJ2-7 TRBV6-6 CASTLPEGDEQYF
TRBJ2-1 TRBV7-9 CASSFQLAGGGYEQFF
TRBJ2-5 TRBV6-4 CASSPGAGAQETQYF